This TCR beta chain emerged from a study of blood T cell repertoires in COVID-19. Study-wide context: The United States, Italy and Spain provided the acute and convalescent COVID-19 samples. The analysed material was cDNA or gDNA that came from T cells, B-cell-depleted T cells, or PBMCs.

Source study methods: Using reference gene primer amplification, nucleated cell counts were estimated. The assay was immunoSEQ multiplex PCR, and TCRdb's table has in-frame clones only and misses some. V, J and clone size derive from that table, while D and trimming were established from the DNA sequence. The sample holds 280,000 or so clones, about 91% seen once. J lost 4 bases, V lost 4 bases, and 20 bases had no gene match. The germline gives CDR1 SGHKS, CDR2 YYEKEE (reference sequence). The CDR3 consists of 19 residues. V gene TRBV5-5 combines with J gene TRBJ1-2; 9 bases are a match to TRBD1. The clonotype originates from a woman aged 25 to 45 who had recovered from COVID-19. Material: peripheral blood. CDR3 nucleotide sequence: TGTGCCAGCAGCAAAGGGACAGGGAGTTATGGGGGTAGAGGCTATGGCTACACCTTC. It codes for CASSKGTGSYGGRGYGYTF.